This TCR beta chain was retrieved from a study of CD8 T cells in Susac syndrome. From blood CD8+ and CD4+ T cells, the TCR beta chain was sequenced. An input of about 0.5 to 1 ug of RNA was subjected to reverse transcription using random hexamers. Amplification of TCR beta CDR3 was carried out by immunoSEQ multiplex PCR, which covered 54 Vbeta and 13 Jbeta segments. TCRdb called the immunoSEQ multiplex PCR reads again in MiXCR, with one record for every CDR3 protein. The sample has more than 100,000 distinct CDR3 sequences; 75% to 90% are singletons. The receptor was derived from a human donor with multiple sclerosis. Sequencing was carried out using CD8+ T cells from PBMCs.

CDR3 residues: CASVAPGGYTEAFF. The CDR3 nucleotides are TGTGCCAGCGTCGCCCCAGGGGGGTACACTGAAGCTTTCTTT. V gene TRBV13 combines with J gene TRBJ1-1, with 7 bases fitting TRBD1. Losses at the gene ends were 8 bases for V and 3 bases for J; bases not matched to a gene: 9. The CDR3 runs 14 residues. Germline V gene data show CDR1 as PRHDT and CDR2 as FYEKMQ (reference sequence). The variable domain in full, completed from reference TRBV13 and TRBJ1-1, reads AAGVIQSPRHLIKEKRETATLKCYPIPRHDTVYWYQQGPGQDPQFLISFYEKMQSDKGSIPDRFSAQQFSDYHSELNMSSLELGDSALYFCASVAPGGYTEAFFGQGTRLTVV.